A selection of T cell receptor beta chains follows, all from one sample in a study of T cell responses to AZD1222 COVID-19 vaccine. Some clones are missing from TCRdb's copy, which holds only in-frame ones; the method was immunoSEQ multiplex PCR. The sample yields about 97,000 clones, 75% to 90% seen once. The source material was peripheral blood, sampled on day 0 of AZD1222 vaccination. Receptors originate from an adult in good health. Each CDR3 is given with its conserved first and last residue. Each record gives: J gene, clone size, V gene, D gene, CDR3 DNA, CDR3 protein. D genes are given only for firm matches. Part of the rows lack a size; the others show once, few, many or a class for expanded clones.

TRBJ2-7,few,TRBV4-1,TRBD1,TGCGCCAGCAGCCCCTGGACAGGGGACTCCTACGAGCAGTACTTC,CASSPWTGDSYEQYF
TRBJ2-1,.,TRBV7-9,TRBD1,TGTGCCAGCAGCTCCCGGGACAGGGGGGACAATGAGCAGTTCTTC,CASSSRDRGDNEQFF
TRBJ2-5,.,TRBV5-1,.,TGCGCCAGCAGGATCGGCGGGGAGACCCAGTACTTC,CASRIGGETQYF
TRBJ2-5,.,TRBV29-1,TRBD2,TGCAGCGTTGGGTTAGCGGGGGCAGAGACCCAGTACTTC,CSVGLAGAETQYF
TRBJ1-1,.,TRBV7-8,.,TGTGCCAGCAGCTTGACAGGTAACACTGAAGCTTTCTTT,CASSLTGNTEAFF
TRBJ1-5,.,TRBV28,TRBD1,TGTGCCAGCTTCGGAGAGTCCGGGACAGCGATAACTGATAGCAATCAGCCCCAGCATTTT,CASFGESGTAITDSNQPQHF
TRBJ2-5,.,TRBV5-4,TRBD1,TGTGCCAGCAGCCCAAAACCCCCGGGACAGGGACAAGAGACCCAGTACTTC,CASSPKPPGQGQETQYF
TRBJ1-3,few,TRBV28,TRBD1,TGTGCCAGCAGTCCCCGGACAGGGAGAAACACCATATATTTT,CASSPRTGRNTIYF
TRBJ1-2,.,TRBV24-1,TRBD1,TGTGCCACCAGTGACTCTGCCGGGACAGCACGTGGCTACACCTTC,CATSDSAGTARGYTF
TRBJ2-1,.,TRBV11-3,.,TGTGCCAGCAGCTCTCAGAGCTCCTATAATGAGCAGTTCTTC,CASSSQSSYNEQFF
TRBJ1-5,.,TRBV6-2/TRBV6-3,TRBD1,TGTGCCAGCAGCCGCCGGGGGACAGGGAATCAGCCCCAGCATTTT,CASSRRGTGNQPQHF
TRBJ2-7,.,TRBV27,.,TGTGCCAGCAGTTCCGGGCCCCACGCTTTGCTTAACTACGAGCAGTACTTC,CASSSGPHALLNYEQYF
TRBJ2-3,.,TRBV7-3,TRBD2,TGTGCCAGCAGCCCCCGGGGTAGCGGGGGACCTAGCACAGATACGCAGTATTTT,CASSPRGSGGPSTDTQYF
TRBJ2-1,.,TRBV6-2/TRBV6-3,.,TGTGCCAGCAGTACCCTTGGAGTGAGGAATGAGCAGTTCTTC,CASSTLGVRNEQFF
TRBJ1-2,.,TRBV4-1,.,TGCGCCAGCAGCCAAGATCGCTACTATGGCTACACCTTC,CASSQDRYYGYTF
TRBJ1-5,.,TRBV19,.,TGTGCCAGTATCCTAAGGGGGGGCGGTCAGCCCCAGCATTTT,CASILRGGGQPQHF
TRBJ1-3,.,TRBV7-3,.,TGTGCCAGCAGCTTAAAGCCGGGCAGCTCTGGAAACACCATATATTTT,CASSLKPGSSGNTIYF
TRBJ2-1,.,TRBV7-2,TRBD1,TGTGCCAGCAGCTTATATCAGGGGGCGCGGGCACCTGAGCAGTTCTTC,CASSLYQGARAPEQFF
TRBJ1-1,.,TRBV5-4,.,TGTGCCAGCAGCTTGGCCGTATGGACCCCGAACACTGAAGCTTTCTTT,CASSLAVWTPNTEAFF
TRBJ1-2,once,TRBV28,.,TGTGCCAGCAGGATAAACTATGGCTACACCTTC,CASRINYGYTF
TRBJ2-3,.,TRBV28,.,TGTGCCAGCAGTTTGGGGGGTCGGACAGATACGCAGTATTTT,CASSLGGRTDTQYF
TRBJ1-1,.,TRBV5-8,.,TGTGCCAGCAGACTGCTGACGGGGGGCATCACTGAAGCTTTCTTT,CASRLLTGGITEAFF